This TCR beta chain was retrieved from a study of T cells in localized non-small cell lung cancer. Study conclusions and caveats: T cell clonality was highest in uninvolved adjacent lung, above tumor.

Sequencing was performed with immunoSEQ multiplex PCR; in TCRdb, only in-frame clones are kept and a portion is missing. This sample has under 35,000 clones; 75% to 95% occur once, and the top ten carry roughly 27%. V dropped 4 bases and J dropped 5 bases, with 14 bases sitting between them. The CDR3 runs to 13 residues. The germline V gene encodes CDR1 SQVTM and CDR2 ANQGSEA. A remark on this clone: The antigen is unknown.

This chain uses TRBV29-1 with TRBJ2-5; D assignment may be TRBD1 or TRBD2 (5 bases each). The origin of this receptor is a female donor older than 55 with stage I lung adenocarcinoma. Sequencing used peripheral blood, obtained before any cancer treatment. In nucleotides, the CDR3 is TGCAGCGTTGGTTGGGGGATCAGGGAGACCCAGTACTTC. It encodes CSVGWGIRETQYF.